This T cell receptor beta chain was captured by sequencing in a study of regulatory T cells in long-lasting Graves disease (dated by TCRdb to about 2021). Some background on the complete study: Patients with newly diagnosed Graves' disease had been on antithyroid drugs for under 3 months. Patients with persistent Graves' disease were compared with patients with newly diagnosed Graves' disease using TCR sequencing and RNA sequencing of peripheral blood. The study was registered as a clinical trial and conducted in China. A total of roughly 33 samples were covered by TCR sequencing, comprising some 13 persistent and some 20 newly diagnosed Graves' disease patients.

Library preparation used multiplex PCR. Sequencing took place on an Illumina HiSeq 4000. iRepertoire HTBI primers and Arm-PCR amplification of CDR3 regions were used to construct TCR beta libraries. Gel purification was performed on PCR products prior to sequencing. On the study's bioinformatics: Gene usage analysis of CDR3 amino acid clonotypes used the 62 TRBV and about 15 TRBJ segments found across samples. COPE and FqMerger were used to merge the filtered high-quality paired reads into contigs. BLAST was used to align contigs to the IMGT TRBV, TRBD and TRBJ reference genes, and CDR3 was defined following IMGT. Any clonotype with a frequency above 0.1% was classified as a highly expanded clone. Repertoire diversity was measured by Shannon entropy, and V-J evenness by the Gini coefficient. Clonotypes shared by more than one individual were considered public. The public reads were run again by TCRdb, first through fastp at Q25 and then through MiXCR, and only productive beta chains were kept. Entries that share a CDR3 protein sequence are merged under the most common genes and DNA. TCRdb's processing, not the study's, gives the V and J calls here. The sample includes some 500,000 distinct CDR3 sequences, with around 15% observed a single time. The ten largest clones add up to 20% to 25% of the sample.

Overall results and qualifications from the work: A larger number of public clonotypes was shared among persistent patients (about 2,700) than among newly diagnosed patients (roughly 970). Peripheral blood alone was examined, since thyroid tissue, which constituted the primary lesion, could not be accessed. Compared with newly diagnosed patients, patients with persistent Graves' disease had lower TCR Shannon entropy and fewer highly expanded clones, which suggests clonal expansion. Sequencing and analysis were restricted to the TCR beta chain. As a limitation, the authors acknowledged that the small sample size may reduce accuracy.

The sample's time point label, decoded: newly diagnosed GD, antithyroid drugs for less than 3 months. For both TCR sequencing and RNA sequencing, RNA was extracted from PBMCs in TRIzol. The diagnosis of Graves' disease followed American Thyroid Association guidelines. The patients came from an endocrinology department in Xi'an, China. Each patient gave approximately 9 milliliters of peripheral blood, collected in an EDTA anticoagulant tube. Ficoll Paque Plus density gradient separation was used to isolate PBMCs, and no further T cell sorting was done. An Agilent 2100 Bioanalyzer and agarose gel were used to check RNA quality, while a NanoDrop 2000 measured RNA concentration. On this clonotype: The antigen it recognizes is unknown. Per-base quality was not reported, and no clone a single base away is much larger than it.

The sample was also linked to a second study, of T cells in Graves' hyperthyroidism and ophthalmopathy. From the second report: A patient counted as having stable Graves' hyperthyroidism if no progression to ophthalmopathy occurred over 18 months of follow-up. Hyperthyroidism patients were newly diagnosed, with disease duration under 2 months, and aged 18 to 65 years. Patients with uncontrolled infections, other autoimmune diseases, pregnancy or lactation were excluded. Diagnoses relied on clinical symptoms, serum thyroxine and TRAb, thyroid ultrasound and orbital computed tomography. The TCR CDR3 was subjected to a first round of RT-PCR using the HTBI primer set and the Qiagen OneStep RT-PCR kit. Blood samples also contained most of the expanded thyroid clonotypes (frequency above 0.001), which suggests that blood repertoires may reflect thyroid immune responses. A 13 V-J signature model separated ophthalmopathy from stable hyperthyroidism, with about 90% sensitivity and about 81% specificity in cross-validation and 80%/75% in testing. In validation, the model predicted progression to ophthalmopathy with roughly 66% sensitivity and over 72% specificity, a median of 6.5 months before onset. To identify TCR V-J signatures that set the groups apart, the researchers used a discovery cohort of 100 patients, made up of 40 to 45 with Graves' ophthalmopathy and about 59 with stable Graves' hyperthyroidism. Prospective prediction of ophthalmopathy was tested in an independent validation cohort of 18 hyperthyroidism patients and 17 patients who later progressed to ophthalmopathy. The 85 to 100 discovery patients were randomly split 7:3 into training and test sets. Thyroid tissue and blood T-cell repertoires from six Graves' hyperthyroidism patients were also compared in the study. After blood sampling, hyperthyroidism patients were treated with methimazole at a starting dose of 30 mg daily, and ophthalmopathy patients were treated with high-dose intravenous methylprednisolone. A second multiplex PCR round built the libraries, followed by size selection and purification. The libraries were sequenced on an Illumina HiSeq2000 using paired-end 100 bp reads. SOAPnuke was used to process the raw data, with reads discarded if the reads contained adapters or uncalled bases, had a mean Phred below 15, or lacked an exact constant-primer or identifier match. High-quality paired reads were merged with COPE v1.2.5, and unique nucleotide sequences were defined as clonotypes. MiTCR v1.1 was used to align the clonotypes against IMGT TRBV, TRBD and TRBJ reference segments. Analysis was restricted to V-J combinations with a frequency above 0.0001, which covered about 99% of repertoires. The TCS score was defined as F50 (clonal expansion) divided by E x V (chaos), with BLOSUM62-based TCRdist calculated between CDR3 peptides within each V-J. Welch's t-statistics and random forest reduced fewer than 600 V-J features to around 14, which were used in a naive Bayes classifier (R e1071). No statistical method was used to set the sample size in advance, and investigators knew the group allocation. The paper describes TCR Vbeta CDR3 sequencing of 140 or so peripheral blood samples, made up of under 50 ophthalmopathy patients, roughly 72 hyperthyroidism patients and 17 progressor patients.

The starting material was peripheral blood mononuclear cells (PBMCs), obtained at new diagnosis, from a patient treated with antithyroid drugs. This clonotype originated in a woman between 40 and 65 years old with Graves disease. Donor details come from another sample of the same person, matched by shared clones.

The DNA sequence is as follows: TGTGCCAGCAGCTCCCCTAACTTCGCGGGGGGGCAGAGCTCCTACAATGAGCAGTTCTTC. Its coded protein is CASSSPNFAGGQSSYNEQFF. The chain links TRBV13 with TRBJ2-1, with 9 middle bases fitting TRBD2. The germline V gene (reference sequence) provides CDR1 PRHDT and CDR2 FYEKMQ. From V the trimming removes 4 bases and from J it removes 0 bases, while the gene matches leave 16 bases of the junction unaccounted for. The CDR3 contains 20 residues, cysteine and phenylalanine counted. The entry retains the CDR3 DNA only, 60 bases that are in frame from base 1.